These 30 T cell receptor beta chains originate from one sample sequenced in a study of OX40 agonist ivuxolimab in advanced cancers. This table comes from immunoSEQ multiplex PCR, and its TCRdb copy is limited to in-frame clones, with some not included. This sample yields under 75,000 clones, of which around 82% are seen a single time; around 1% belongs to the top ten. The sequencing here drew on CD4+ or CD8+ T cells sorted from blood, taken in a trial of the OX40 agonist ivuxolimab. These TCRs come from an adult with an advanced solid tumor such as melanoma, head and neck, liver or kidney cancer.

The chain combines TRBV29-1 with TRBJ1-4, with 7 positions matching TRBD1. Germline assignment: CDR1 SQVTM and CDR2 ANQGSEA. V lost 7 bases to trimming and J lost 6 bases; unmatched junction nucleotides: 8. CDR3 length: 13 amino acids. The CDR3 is CSARQGSYEKLFF. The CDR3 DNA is TGCAGCGCAAGACAGGGCTCGTATGAAAAACTGTTTTTT.

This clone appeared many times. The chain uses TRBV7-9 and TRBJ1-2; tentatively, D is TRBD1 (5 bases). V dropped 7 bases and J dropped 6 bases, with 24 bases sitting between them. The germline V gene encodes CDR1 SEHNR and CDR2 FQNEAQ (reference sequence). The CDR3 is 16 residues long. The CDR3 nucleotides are TGTGCCAGCACCACATGGGGGTCAGGGAGGCTTGATGGCTACACCTTC. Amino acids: CASTTWGSGRLDGYTF. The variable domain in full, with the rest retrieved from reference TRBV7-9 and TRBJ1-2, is DTGVSQNPRHKITKRGQNVTFRCDPISEHNRLYWYRQTLGQGPEFLTYFQNEAQLEKSRLLSDRFSAERPKGSFSTLEIQRTEQGDSAMYLCASTTWGSGRLDGYTFGSGTRLTVV.

The DNA of the CDR3 is TGTGCCAGCTCACCAGGTATGAGGCCCGGCAATGAGCAGTTCTTC. Translation: CASSPGMRPGNEQFF. The rearrangement uses TRBV18 and TRBJ2-1; unclear D gene. The CDR3 runs to 15 residues. CDR1 is KGHSH, CDR2 LQKENI, per germline. The V and J ends lost 2 bases and 6 bases respectively, with 14 bases between them. Combining the CDR3 with reference TRBV18 and TRBJ2-1 gives the whole variable domain NAGVMQNPRHLVRRRGQEARLRCSPMKGHSHVYWYRQLPEEGLKFMVYLQKENIIDESGMPKERFSAEFPKEGPSILRIQQVVRGDSAAYFCASSPGMRPGNEQFFGPGTRLTVL.

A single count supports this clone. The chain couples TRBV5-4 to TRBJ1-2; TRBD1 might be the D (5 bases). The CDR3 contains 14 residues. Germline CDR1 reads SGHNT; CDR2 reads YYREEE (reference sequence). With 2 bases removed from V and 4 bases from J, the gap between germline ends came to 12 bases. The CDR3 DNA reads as TGTGCCAGCAGCTTAGCAGGGATGGGCTATGGCTACACCTTC. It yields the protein CASSLAGMGYGYTF.

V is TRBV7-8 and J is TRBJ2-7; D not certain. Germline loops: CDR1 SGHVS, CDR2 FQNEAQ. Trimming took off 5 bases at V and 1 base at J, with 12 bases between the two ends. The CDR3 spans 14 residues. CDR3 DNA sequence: TGTGCCAGCAGCGCCGGTGGCAGTTCCTACGAGCAGTACTTC. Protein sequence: CASSAGGSSYEQYF.

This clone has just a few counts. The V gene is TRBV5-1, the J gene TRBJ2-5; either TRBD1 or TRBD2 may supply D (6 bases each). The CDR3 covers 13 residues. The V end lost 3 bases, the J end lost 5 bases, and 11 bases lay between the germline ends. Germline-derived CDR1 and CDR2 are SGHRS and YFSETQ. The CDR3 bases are TGCGCCAGCAGCTCGGGGGCGCGGGAGACCCAGTACTTC. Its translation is CASSSGARETQYF. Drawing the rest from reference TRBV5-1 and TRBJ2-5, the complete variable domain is KAGVTQTPRYLIKTRGQQVTLSCSPISGHRSVSWYQQTPGQGLQFLFEYFSETQRNKGNFPGRFSGRQFSNSRSEMNVSTLELGDSALYLCASSSGARETQYFGPGTRLLVL.

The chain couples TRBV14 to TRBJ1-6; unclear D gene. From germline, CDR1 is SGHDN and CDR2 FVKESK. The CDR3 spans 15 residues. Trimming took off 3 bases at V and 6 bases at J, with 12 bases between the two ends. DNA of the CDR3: TGTGCCAGCAGCCAGGGAACAGCGGGTAATTCACCCCTCCACTTT. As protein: CASSQGTAGNSPLHF. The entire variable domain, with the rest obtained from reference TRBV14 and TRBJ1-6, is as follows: EAGVTQFPSHSVIEKGQTVTLRCDPISGHDNLYWYRRVMGKEIKFLLHFVKESKQDESGMPNNRFLAERTGGTYSTLKVQPAELEDSGVYFCASSQGTAGNSPLHFGNGTRLTVT.

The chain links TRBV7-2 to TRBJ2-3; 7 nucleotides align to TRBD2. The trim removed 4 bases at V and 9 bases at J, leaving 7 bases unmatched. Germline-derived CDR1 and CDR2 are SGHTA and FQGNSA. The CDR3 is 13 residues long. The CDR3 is CASSSGISGTQYF. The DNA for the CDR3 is TGTGCCAGCAGCTCCGGAATTAGCGGGACGCAGTATTTT.

CDR3 nucleotides: TGTGCCAGCAGCTTATCGCCAGCGGGGGTTACCTACGAGCAGTACTTC. Translating it yields CASSLSPAGVTYEQYF. The gene calls are TRBV7-2 and TRBJ2-7, with TRBD2 identical over 8 bases. Germline V lookup: CDR1 SGHTA, CDR2 FQGNSA. The CDR3 runs 16 residues. J was trimmed by 2 bases and V by 2 bases; bases with no gene match: 8. The variable domain in full, with the rest retrieved from reference TRBV7-2 and TRBJ2-7, is GAGVSQSPSNKVTEKGKDVELRCDPISGHTALYWYRQSLGQGLEFLIYFQGNSAPDKSGLPSDRFSAERTGGSVSTLTIQRTQQEDSAVYLCASSLSPAGVTYEQYFGPGTRLTVT.

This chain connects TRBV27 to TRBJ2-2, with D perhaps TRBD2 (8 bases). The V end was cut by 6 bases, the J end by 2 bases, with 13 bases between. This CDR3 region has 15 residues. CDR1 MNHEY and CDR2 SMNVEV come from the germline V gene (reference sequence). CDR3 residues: CASSREGANTGELFF. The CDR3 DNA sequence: TGTGCCAGCAGCCGGGAGGGGGCTAACACCGGGGAGCTGTTTTTT.

The CDR3, as DNA: TGTGCCAGCAGTGACAAGGGAAGCTTGAAAGAGACCCAGTACTTC. This gives the protein CASSDKGSLKETQYF. The chain combines TRBV25-1 with TRBJ2-5, with unresolved D. In germline, CDR1 is MGHDK, CDR2 SYGVNS. The CDR3 sequence is 15 residues long. V was shortened by 3 bases and J by 3 bases, with 14 bases between the two germline ends.

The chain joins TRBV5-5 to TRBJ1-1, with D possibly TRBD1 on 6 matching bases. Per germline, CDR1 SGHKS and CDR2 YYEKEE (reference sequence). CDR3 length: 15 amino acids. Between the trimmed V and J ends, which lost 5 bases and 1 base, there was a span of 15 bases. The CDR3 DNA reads TGTGCCAGCAGACCGGAGCAGGGGCGGAACACTGAAGCTTTCTTT. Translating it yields CASRPEQGRNTEAFF.

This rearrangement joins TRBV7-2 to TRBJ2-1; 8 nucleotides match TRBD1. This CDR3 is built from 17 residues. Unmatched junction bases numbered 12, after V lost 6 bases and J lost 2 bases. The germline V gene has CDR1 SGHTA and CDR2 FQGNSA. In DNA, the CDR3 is TGTGCCAGCAGTCGGTGGGGGTTACAGGGGGCCTACAATGAGCAGTTCTTC. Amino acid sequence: CASSRWGLQGAYNEQFF.

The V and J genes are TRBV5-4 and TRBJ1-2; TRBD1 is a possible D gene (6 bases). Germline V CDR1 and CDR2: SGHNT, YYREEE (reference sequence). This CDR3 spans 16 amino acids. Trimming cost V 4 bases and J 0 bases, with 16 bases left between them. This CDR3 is CASSPAGQLANYGYTF. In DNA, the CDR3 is TGTGCCAGCAGCCCAGCTGGACAGCTAGCTAACTATGGCTACACCTTC.

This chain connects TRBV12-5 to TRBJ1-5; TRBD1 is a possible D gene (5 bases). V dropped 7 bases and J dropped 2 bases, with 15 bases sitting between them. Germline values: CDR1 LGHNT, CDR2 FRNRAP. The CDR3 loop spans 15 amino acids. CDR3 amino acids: CASVTGEHGNQPQHF. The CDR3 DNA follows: TGTGCTAGTGTAACGGGGGAGCATGGCAATCAGCCCCAGCATTTT.

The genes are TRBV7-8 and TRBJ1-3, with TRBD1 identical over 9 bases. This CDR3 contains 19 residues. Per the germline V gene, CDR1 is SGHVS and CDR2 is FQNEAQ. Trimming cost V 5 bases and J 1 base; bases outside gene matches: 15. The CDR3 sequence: CASSTLTATGGRSGNTIYF. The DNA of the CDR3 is TGTGCCAGCAGCACGCTAACTGCAACAGGGGGCAGGTCTGGAAACACCATATATTTT. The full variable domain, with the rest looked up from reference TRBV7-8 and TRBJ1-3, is GAGVSQSPRYKVAKRGQDVALRCDPISGHVSLFWYQQALGQGPEFLTYFQNEAQLDKSGLPSDRFFAERPEGSVSTLKIQRTQQEDSAVYLCASSTLTATGGRSGNTIYFGEGSWLTVV.

CDR3 nucleotide sequence: TGTGCCATCCTTACAGGGGACGAGCAGTACTTC. It specifies CAILTGDEQYF. V and J are TRBV10-3 and TRBJ2-7, with 7 nucleotides matching TRBD1. CDR3 length: 11 residues. V was clipped by 8 bases and J by 5 bases; unmatched bases: 3. In germline, CDR1 is ENHRY, CDR2 SYGVKD.

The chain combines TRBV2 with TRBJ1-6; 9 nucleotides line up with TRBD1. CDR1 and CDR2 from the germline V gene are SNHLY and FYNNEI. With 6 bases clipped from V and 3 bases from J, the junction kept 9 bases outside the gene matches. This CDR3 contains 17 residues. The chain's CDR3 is CASSPRTGANYNSPLHF. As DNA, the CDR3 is TGTGCCAGCAGCCCCCGGACAGGGGCGAACTATAATTCACCCCTCCACTTT.

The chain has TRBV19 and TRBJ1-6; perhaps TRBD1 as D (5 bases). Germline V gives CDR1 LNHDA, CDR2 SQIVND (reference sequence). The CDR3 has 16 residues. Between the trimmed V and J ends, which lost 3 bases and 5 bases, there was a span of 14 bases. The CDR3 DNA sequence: TGTGCCAGTAGTATGGGTGCGGGGCGAAATAATTCACCCCTCCACTTT. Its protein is CASSMGAGRNNSPLHF.

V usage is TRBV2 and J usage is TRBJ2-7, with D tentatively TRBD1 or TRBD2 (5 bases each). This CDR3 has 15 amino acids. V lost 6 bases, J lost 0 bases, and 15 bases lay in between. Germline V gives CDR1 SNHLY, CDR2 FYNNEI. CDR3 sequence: CASRTGTGNSYEQYF. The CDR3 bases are TGTGCCAGCAGGACCGGGACGGGCAACTCCTACGAGCAGTACTTC.

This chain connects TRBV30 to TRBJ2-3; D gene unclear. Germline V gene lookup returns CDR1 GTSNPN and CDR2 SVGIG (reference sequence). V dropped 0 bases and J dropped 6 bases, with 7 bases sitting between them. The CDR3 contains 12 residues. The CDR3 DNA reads TGTGCCTGGAGTGTAGAGGTGGATACGCAGTATTTT. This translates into CAWSVEVDTQYF. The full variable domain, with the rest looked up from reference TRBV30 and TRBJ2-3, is SQTIHQWPATLVQPVGSPLSLECTVEGTSNPNLYWYRQAAGRGLQLLFYSVGIGQISSEVPQNLSASRPQDRQFILSSKKLLLSDSGFYLCAWSVEVDTQYFGPGTRLTVL.

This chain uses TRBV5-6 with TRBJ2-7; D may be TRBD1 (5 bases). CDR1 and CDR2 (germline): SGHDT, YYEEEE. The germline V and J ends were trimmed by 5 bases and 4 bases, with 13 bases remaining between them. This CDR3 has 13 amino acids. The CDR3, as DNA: TGTGCCAGCAGGGGCAGGGCAAATTACGAGCAGTACTTC. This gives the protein CASRGRANYEQYF.

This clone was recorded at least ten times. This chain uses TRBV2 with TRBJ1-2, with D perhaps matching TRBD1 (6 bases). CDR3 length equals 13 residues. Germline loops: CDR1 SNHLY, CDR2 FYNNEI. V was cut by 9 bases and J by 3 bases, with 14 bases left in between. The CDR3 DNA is TGTGCCAGTACAAAGGAGGGGGACTATGGCTACACCTTC. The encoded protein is CASTKEGDYGYTF.

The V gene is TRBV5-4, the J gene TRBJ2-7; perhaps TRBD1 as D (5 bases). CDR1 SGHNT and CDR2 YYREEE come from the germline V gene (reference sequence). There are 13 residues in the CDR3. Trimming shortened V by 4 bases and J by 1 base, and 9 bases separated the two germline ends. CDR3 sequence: CASSAAGSYEQYF. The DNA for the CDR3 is TGTGCCAGCAGCGCGGCAGGGTCCTACGAGCAGTACTTC.

The CDR3 sequence is CASSIGGPSAEAFF. CDR3 DNA sequence: TGTGCCAGTAGTATAGGTGGGCCCTCGGCTGAAGCTTTCTTT. The chain recombines TRBV19 with TRBJ1-1; no clear D. Trimming cost V 1 base and J 6 bases, with 12 bases left between them. The V gene's germline CDR1 is LNHDA and CDR2 SQIVND (reference sequence). The CDR3 consists of 14 residues.

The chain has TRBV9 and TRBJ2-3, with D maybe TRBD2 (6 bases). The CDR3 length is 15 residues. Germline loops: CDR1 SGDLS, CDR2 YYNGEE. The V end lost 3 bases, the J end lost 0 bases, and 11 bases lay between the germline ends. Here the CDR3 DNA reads TGTGCCAGCAGCGCAGACGGGGGTAGCACAGATACGCAGTATTTT. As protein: CASSADGGSTDTQYF.

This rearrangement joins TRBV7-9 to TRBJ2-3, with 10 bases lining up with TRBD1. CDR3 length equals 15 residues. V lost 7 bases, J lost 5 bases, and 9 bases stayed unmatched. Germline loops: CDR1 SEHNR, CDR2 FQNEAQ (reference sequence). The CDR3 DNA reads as TGTGCCAGCACCCCTGGGACAGGGGAGGTAGATACGCAGTATTTT. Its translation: CASTPGTGEVDTQYF.

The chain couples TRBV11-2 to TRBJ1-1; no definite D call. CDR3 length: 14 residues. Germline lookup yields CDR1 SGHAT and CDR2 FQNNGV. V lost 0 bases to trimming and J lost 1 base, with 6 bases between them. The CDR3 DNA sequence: TGTGCCAGCAGCTTAGATCCAGGGAACACTGAAGCTTTCTTT. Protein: CASSLDPGNTEAFF. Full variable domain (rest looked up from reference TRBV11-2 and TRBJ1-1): EAGVAQSPRYKIIEKRQSVAFWCNPISGHATLYWYQQILGQGPKLLIQFQNNGVVDDSQLPKDRFSAERLKGVDSTLKIQPAKLEDSAVYLCASSLDPGNTEAFFGQGTRLTVV.

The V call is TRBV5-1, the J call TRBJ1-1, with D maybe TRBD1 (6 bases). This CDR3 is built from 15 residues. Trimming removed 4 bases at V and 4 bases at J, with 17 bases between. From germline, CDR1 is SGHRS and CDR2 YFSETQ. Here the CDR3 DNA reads TGCGCCAGCAGCAATTACAGGGATTTGGGCACTGAAGCTTTCTTT. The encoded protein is CASSNYRDLGTEAFF. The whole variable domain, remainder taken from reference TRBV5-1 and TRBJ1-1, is KAGVTQTPRYLIKTRGQQVTLSCSPISGHRSVSWYQQTPGQGLQFLFEYFSETQRNKGNFPGRFSGRQFSNSRSEMNVSTLELGDSALYLCASSNYRDLGTEAFFGQGTRLTVV.

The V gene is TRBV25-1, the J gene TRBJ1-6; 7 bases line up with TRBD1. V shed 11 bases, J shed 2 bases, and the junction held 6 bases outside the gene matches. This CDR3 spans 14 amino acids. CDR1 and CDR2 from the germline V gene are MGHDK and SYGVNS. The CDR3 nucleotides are TGTGCCGTCAGGGGGAACACCTATAATTCACCCCTCCACTTT. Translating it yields CAVRGNTYNSPLHF.